This T cell receptor beta chain was sequenced in a study of identical twins. MiXCR was run by TCRdb on the 5' RACE reads, yielding one entry per CDR3 protein. The data hold about 210,000 distinct CDR3 sequences, with less than 9.5% observed a single time. Details on this clonotype: Its antigen is as yet unknown.

Study results and limitations: Beta out-of-frame twin sharing showed a weaker excess.

V gave up 6 bases and J gave up 7 bases; unmatched junction bases: 8. Germline V lookup: CDR1 SGHTA, CDR2 FQGTGA. CDR3 length: 14 amino acids. The rearrangement joins TRBV7-3 to TRBJ2-2; 7 bases align to TRBD2. The sample consisted of memory (CD45RO+) T cells sorted from blood. The origin of this receptor is a woman aged 18-30 years in good health. The CDR3 protein is CASSPGRQGGELFF. CDR3 bases: TGTGCCAGCAGTCCCGGGAGGCAGGGCGGGGAGCTGTTTTTT.